This TCR beta chain was sequenced in a study of shared clonotypes between healthy human individuals. Study-wide points: Since donors were few, the genetic and exposure-history diversity represented was limited.

About this clone itself: Its target is not known.

The assay was run at deep level. Profiling relied on immunoSEQ multiplex PCR, and the TCRdb table lists in-frame clones only, not all of them. The table lists 2.5 million or so clones, over 85% of them singletons. Germline assignment: CDR1 MNHNY and CDR2 SVGAGI (reference sequence). Germline trimming cut 2 bases from V and 6 bases from J; bases unmatched to any gene: 6. This CDR3 comprises 14 residues. This clonotype was obtained from a man aged 18 to 29 in good health. The chain combines TRBV6-6 with TRBJ2-7; 8 bases are a match to TRBD1. The sequenced material came from naive CD4+ T cells sorted from blood. Subset here: CD45RA+ positively selected. CDR3 in DNA: TGTGCCAGCAGTTACCCCGGACAGGGTAGCGAGCAGTACTTC. Protein product: CASSYPGQGSEQYF.